This TCR beta chain was sequenced during a study of immune evolution from preneoplasia to lung adenocarcinoma. Repertoires were generated with immunoSEQ multiplex PCR, while TCRdb's copy carries only in-frame clones and drops some. The sample yields some 15,000 clones, 80% seen once. For this clone: The antigen is unknown.

Germline V gene lookup returns CDR1 SGHVS and CDR2 FQNEAQ. The CDR3 spans 13 residues. Trimming shortened V by 5 bases and J by 7 bases, and 12 bases separated the two germline ends. Notes on the study in general: Later-stage lesions appeared to have more T cells, more diversity, less clonality.

The chain has TRBV7-8 and TRBJ1-3; D gene unclear. Sequenced sample: FFPE minimally invasive lung adenocarcinoma tissue. The source is a person aged 70 to 80 with lung adenocarcinoma. The CDR3 nucleotides read TGTGCCAGCAGCCTACGTCGTGGGAACACCATATATTTT. Protein: CASSLRRGNTIYF.